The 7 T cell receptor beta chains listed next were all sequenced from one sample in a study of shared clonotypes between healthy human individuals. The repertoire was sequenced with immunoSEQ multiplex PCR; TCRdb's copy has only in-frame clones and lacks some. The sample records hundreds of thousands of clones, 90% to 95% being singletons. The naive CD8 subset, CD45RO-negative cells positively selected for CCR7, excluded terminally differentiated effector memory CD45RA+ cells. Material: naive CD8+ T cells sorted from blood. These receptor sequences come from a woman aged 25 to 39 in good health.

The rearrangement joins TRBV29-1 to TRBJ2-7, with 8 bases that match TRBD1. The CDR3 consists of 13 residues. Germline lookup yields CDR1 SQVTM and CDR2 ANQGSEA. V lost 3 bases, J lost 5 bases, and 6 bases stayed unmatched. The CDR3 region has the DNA TGCAGCGTTGATGGACAGGGACCCCACGAGCAGTACTTC. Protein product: CSVDGQGPHEQYF.

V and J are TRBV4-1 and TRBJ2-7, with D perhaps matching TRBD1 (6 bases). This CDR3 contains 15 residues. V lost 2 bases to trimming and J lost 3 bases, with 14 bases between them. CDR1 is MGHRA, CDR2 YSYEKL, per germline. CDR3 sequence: CASSQTAGEYYEQYF. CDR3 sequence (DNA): TGCGCCAGCAGCCAAACGGCAGGGGAGTACTACGAGCAGTACTTC.

This CDR3 is CASSFWGGSGELFF. The CDR3 DNA reads TGTGCCAGCAGTTTCTGGGGCGGGTCCGGGGAGCTGTTTTTT. The chain has TRBV27 and TRBJ2-2; D is tentatively TRBD1 or TRBD2 (5 bases each). The CDR3 runs to 14 residues. The germline V gene encodes CDR1 MNHEY and CDR2 SMNVEV (reference sequence). Between the trimmed V and J ends, which lost 3 bases and 6 bases, there was a span of 11 bases.

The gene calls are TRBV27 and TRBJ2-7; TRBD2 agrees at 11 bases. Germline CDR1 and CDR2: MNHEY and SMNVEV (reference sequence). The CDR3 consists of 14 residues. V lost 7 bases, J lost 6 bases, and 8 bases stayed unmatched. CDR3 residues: CASTITSGSPEQYF. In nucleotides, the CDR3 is TGTGCCAGCACCATAACTAGCGGGAGCCCCGAGCAGTACTTC.

The CDR3 DNA reads as TGTGCCAGTAGTACTGGACAGGGCTCCTACGAGCAGTACTTC. Its translation: CASSTGQGSYEQYF. The J gene is TRBJ2-5, the V gene TRBV19, with 8 nucleotides matching TRBD1. The J call is uncertain, as TRBJ2-7 better fits the DNA end. The CDR3 covers 14 residues. Germline V gene data show CDR1 as LNHDA and CDR2 as SQIVND (reference sequence).

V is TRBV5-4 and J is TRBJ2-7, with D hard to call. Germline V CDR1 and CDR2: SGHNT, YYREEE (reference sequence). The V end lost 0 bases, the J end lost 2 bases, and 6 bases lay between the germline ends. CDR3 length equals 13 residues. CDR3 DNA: TGTGCCAGCAGCTTGGACTTAGCCTACGAGCAGTACTTC. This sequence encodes CASSLDLAYEQYF.

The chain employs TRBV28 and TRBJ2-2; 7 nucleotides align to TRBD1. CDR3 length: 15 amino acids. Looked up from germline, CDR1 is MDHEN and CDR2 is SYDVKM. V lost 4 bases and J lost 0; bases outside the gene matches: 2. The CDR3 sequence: CASSYDRANTGELFF. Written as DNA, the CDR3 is TGTGCCAGCAGTTACGACAGGGCGAACACCGGGGAGCTGTTTTTT.